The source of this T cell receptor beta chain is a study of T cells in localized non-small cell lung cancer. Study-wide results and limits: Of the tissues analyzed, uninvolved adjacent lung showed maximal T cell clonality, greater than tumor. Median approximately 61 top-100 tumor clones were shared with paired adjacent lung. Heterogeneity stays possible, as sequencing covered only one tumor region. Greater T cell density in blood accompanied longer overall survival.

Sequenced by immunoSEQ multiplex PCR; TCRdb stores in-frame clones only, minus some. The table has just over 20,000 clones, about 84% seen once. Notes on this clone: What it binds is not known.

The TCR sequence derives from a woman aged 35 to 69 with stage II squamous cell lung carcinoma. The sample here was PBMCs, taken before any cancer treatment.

CDR3 bases: TGTGCCAGTAGTATAGAACCATCCAGGGATAGCAATCAGCCCCAGCATTTT. Protein sequence: CASSIEPSRDSNQPQHF. This chain links TRBV19 with TRBJ1-5; D perhaps matches TRBD1 (5 bases). The CDR3 runs 17 residues. V shed 0 bases and J shed 0 bases, with 12 bases lying between them. Germline CDR1 is LNHDA and CDR2 is SQIVND (reference sequence).